The present TCR beta chain was sequenced within a study of cytomegalovirus exposure and HLA in healthy donors. Whole-study findings and limits: Relative to equally common others, HLA-associated TCR beta chains showed greater clonal expansion in a later analysis. Analysis was carried out at a later point, and it linked a missense DCLRE1C variant to TCR beta V- and J-gene trimming.

The length of the CDR3 is 16 residues. The V end was cut by 1 base, the J end by 4 bases, with 13 bases between. Germline CDR1 and CDR2: KGHSH and LQKENI. Worth noting for this clone: The antigen is not known.

The primer mix had 60 Vbeta and 13 Jbeta primers. Generated by immunoSEQ multiplex PCR, the TCRdb table keeps only in-frame clones and is missing some. The table shows 160,000 or so clones, with approximately 80% occurring only once. Nominally healthy donors provided the samples, though records likely missed some immune exposures. Sequences were obtained from PBMCs. This chain connects TRBV18 to TRBJ2-2; unclear D gene. The sequence was obtained from a young woman in good health and CMV-seronegative. This CDR3 is CASSPREPIPTGELFF. Written as DNA, the CDR3 is TGTGCCAGCTCACCACGCGAACCCATACCCACCGGGGAGCTGTTTTTT.